These 11 T cell receptor beta chains came from one sample sequenced in a study of cytomegalovirus exposure and HLA in healthy donors. In the PCR, 60 Vbeta and 13 Jbeta primers were used. Assay: immunoSEQ multiplex PCR; the TCRdb copy retains only in-frame clones and omits some. This sample has about 140,000 clones, with more than 60% found just once. Specimen: PBMCs. The source is a female donor in good health and CMV-seronegative.

This clone appeared a few times. The rearrangement joins TRBV6-1 to TRBJ1-2; D call uncertain. Trimming pared 0 bases from V and 3 bases from J, leaving 11 bases between. This CDR3 spans 15 amino acids. CDR1 MNHNS and CDR2 SASEGT come from the germline V gene. The CDR3 reads CASSEAPTDYYGYTF. The CDR3 DNA reads as TGTGCCAGCAGTGAAGCGCCGACTGATTACTATGGCTACACCTTC.

This sequence joins TRBV29-1 and TRBJ2-6, with a possible D match to TRBD2 (7 bases). This CDR3 contains 22 residues. The V and J ends lost 0 bases and 4 bases respectively, with 31 bases between them. Per germline, CDR1 SQVTM and CDR2 ANQGSEA. CDR3 bases: TGCAGCGTTGAAGATCGCGGGGGCCGGGGTCTAAGTGGGGTATTAGGGGCCAACGTCCTGACTTTC. Protein product: CSVEDRGGRGLSGVLGANVLTF.

This clone was observed a few times. J is TRBJ1-1 and V is TRBV25-1, with D possibly TRBD1 on 6 matching bases. V was clipped by 6 bases and J by 4 bases, with 12 bases between them. Germline assignment: CDR1 MGHDK and CDR2 SYGVNS. This CDR3 spans 13 amino acids. This CDR3 is CASRETRGTEAFF. The CDR3 DNA sequence: TGTGCCAGCAGAGAAACCAGGGGCACTGAAGCTTTCTTT.

The J gene is TRBJ2-7, the V gene TRBV18; D not certain. The CDR3 has 14 residues. Germline V gene data show CDR1 as KGHSH and CDR2 as LQKENI. Between the trimmed V and J ends, which lost 2 bases and 2 bases, there was a span of 10 bases. In nucleotides, the CDR3 is TGTGCCAGCTCACCAGACACGTCGCCCTACGAGCAGTACTTC. Amino acid sequence: CASSPDTSPYEQYF.

Here the CDR3 reads CAWSREGGGSPLHF. CDR3 nucleotides: TGTGCCTGGAGCCGTGAAGGGGGGGGTTCACCCCTCCACTTT. The V gene is TRBV30, the J gene TRBJ1-6; the D gene is possibly TRBD1 (6 bases). This CDR3 spans 14 amino acids. Between the trimmed V and J ends, which lost 3 bases and 9 bases, there was a span of 15 bases. Germline V gives CDR1 GTSNPN, CDR2 SVGIG (reference sequence).

This sequence joins TRBV7-3 and TRBJ2-1; D perhaps matches TRBD1 (6 bases). This CDR3 has 17 amino acids. The germline V gene encodes CDR1 SGHTA and CDR2 FQGTGA. Trimming took off 5 bases at V and 2 bases at J, with 19 bases between the two ends. In nucleotides, the CDR3 is TGTGCCAGCAGCCAATTGCCGGGCAGGGGCACCTACAATGAGCAGTTCTTC. It is translated as CASSQLPGRGTYNEQFF.

Comment on this clone: The junction departs from the called germline gene at one end, perhaps through a read error. The chain uses TRBV18 and TRBJ2-2, with 11 positions matching TRBD2. Looked up from germline, CDR1 is KGHSH and CDR2 is LQKENI. The CDR3 is 18 residues long. CDR3 sequence (DNA): TGTGCCACCTCACTAGCGGGGGCCAAAAACCGGGACACCGGGGAGCTGTTTTTT. Its translation: CATSLAGAKNRDTGELFF.

The V call is TRBV7-9, the J call TRBJ1-1; D remains unclear. Trimming shortened V by 7 bases and J by 2 bases, and 11 bases separated the two germline ends. The CDR3 has 13 residues. Germline loops: CDR1 SEHNR, CDR2 FQNEAQ (reference sequence). CDR3 sequence (DNA): TGTGCCAGCACCCCGCGAATAAACACTGAAGCTTTCTTT. This codes for CASTPRINTEAFF.

The chain uses TRBV15 and TRBJ1-5; no firm D call. Looked up from germline, CDR1 is LNHNV and CDR2 is YYDKDF (reference sequence). Trimming removed 1 base at V and 3 bases at J, with 13 bases between. This CDR3 contains 16 residues. CDR3 in amino acids: CATSRGQTAHNQPQHF. For the CDR3, the DNA is TGTGCCACCAGCAGAGGACAAACAGCCCACAATCAGCCCCAGCATTTT.

In this sample, this clone turned up a few times. The V gene is TRBV4-1, the J gene TRBJ2-7; no definite D call. V was clipped by 4 bases and J by 2 bases, with 12 bases between them. Germline lookup yields CDR1 MGHRA and CDR2 YSYEKL. This CDR3 has 14 amino acids. CDR3 residues: CASSPLPTTYEQYF. The DNA for the CDR3 is TGCGCCAGCAGCCCCCTCCCCACTACCTACGAGCAGTACTTC.

The chain employs TRBV16 and TRBJ2-2, with 7 bases fitting TRBD2. J was trimmed by 7 bases and V by 2 bases; bases with no gene match: 4. CDR3 length equals 14 residues. The germline V gene has CDR1 KGHSY and CDR2 FQNENV. The CDR3 DNA reads TGTGCCAGCAGCCAAGGGACTACTGGCGGGGAGCTGTTTTTT. Translated: CASSQGTTGGELFF.